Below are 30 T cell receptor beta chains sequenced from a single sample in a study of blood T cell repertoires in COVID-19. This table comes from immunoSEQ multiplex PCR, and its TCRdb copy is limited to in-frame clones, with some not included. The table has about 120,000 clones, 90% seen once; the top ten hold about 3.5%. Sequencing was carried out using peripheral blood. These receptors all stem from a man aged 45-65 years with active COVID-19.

CDR3 in amino acids: CASMIRTGDYEQYF. As DNA, the CDR3 is TGCGCCAGCATGATAAGGACAGGGGATTACGAGCAGTACTTC. The chain couples TRBV5-1 to TRBJ2-7, with TRBD1 identical over 9 bases. The CDR3 is made up of 14 amino acids. CDR1 is SGHRS and CDR2 is YFSETQ in the germline V gene. V lost 6 bases, J lost 4 bases, and 8 bases stayed unmatched. Supplemented by reference TRBV5-1 and TRBJ2-7, the full variable domain reads KAGVTQTPRYLIKTRGQQVTLSCSPISGHRSVSWYQQTPGQGLQFLFEYFSETQRNKGNFPGRFSGRQFSNSRSEMNVSTLELGDSALYLCASMIRTGDYEQYFGPGTRLTVT.

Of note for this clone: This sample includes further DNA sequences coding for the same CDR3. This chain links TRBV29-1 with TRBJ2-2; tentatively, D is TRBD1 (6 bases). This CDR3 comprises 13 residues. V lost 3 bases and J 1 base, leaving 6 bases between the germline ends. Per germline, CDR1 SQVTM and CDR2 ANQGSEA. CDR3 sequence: CSVDRGNTGELFF. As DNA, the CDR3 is TGCAGCGTTGACAGGGGGAACACCGGGGAGCTGTTTTTT.

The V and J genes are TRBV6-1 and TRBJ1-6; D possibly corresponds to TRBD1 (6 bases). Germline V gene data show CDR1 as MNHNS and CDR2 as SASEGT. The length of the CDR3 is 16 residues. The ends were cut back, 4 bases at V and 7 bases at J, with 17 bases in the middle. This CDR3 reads CASSASFTGSNSPLHF. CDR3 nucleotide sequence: TGTGCCAGCAGTGCTAGCTTCACAGGGAGCAATTCACCCCTCCACTTT.

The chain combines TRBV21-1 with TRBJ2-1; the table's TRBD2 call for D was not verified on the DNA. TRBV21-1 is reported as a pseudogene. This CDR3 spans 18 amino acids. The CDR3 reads CASSKGASGSQDTNEQFF. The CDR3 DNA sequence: TGTGCCAGCAGCAAAGGGGCAAGCGGGAGCCAGGACACCAATGAGCAGTTCTTC.

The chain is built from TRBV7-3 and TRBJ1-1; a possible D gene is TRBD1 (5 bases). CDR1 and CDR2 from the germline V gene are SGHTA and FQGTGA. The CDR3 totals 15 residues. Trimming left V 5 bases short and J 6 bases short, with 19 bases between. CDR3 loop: CASSASHRMGSEAFF. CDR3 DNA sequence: TGTGCCAGCAGCGCAAGCCACAGGATGGGCTCTGAAGCTTTCTTT.

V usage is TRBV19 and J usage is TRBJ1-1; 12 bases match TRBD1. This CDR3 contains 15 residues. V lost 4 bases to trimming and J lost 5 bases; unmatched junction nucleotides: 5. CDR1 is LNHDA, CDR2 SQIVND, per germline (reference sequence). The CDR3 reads CASSSRDRGRTEAFF. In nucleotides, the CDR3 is TGTGCCAGTAGTAGCCGGGACAGGGGGCGGACTGAAGCTTTCTTT.

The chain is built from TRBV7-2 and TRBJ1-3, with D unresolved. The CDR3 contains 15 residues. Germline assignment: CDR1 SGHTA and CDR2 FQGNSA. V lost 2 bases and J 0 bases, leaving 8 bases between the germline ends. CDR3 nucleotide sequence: TGTGCCAGCAGCTTAATGGGGAGCTCTGGAAACACCATATATTTT. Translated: CASSLMGSSGNTIYF. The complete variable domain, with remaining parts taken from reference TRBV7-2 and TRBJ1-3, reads GAGVSQSPSNKVTEKGKDVELRCDPISGHTALYWYRQSLGQGLEFLIYFQGNSAPDKSGLPSDRFSAERTGGSVSTLTIQRTQQEDSAVYLCASSLMGSSGNTIYFGEGSWLTVV.

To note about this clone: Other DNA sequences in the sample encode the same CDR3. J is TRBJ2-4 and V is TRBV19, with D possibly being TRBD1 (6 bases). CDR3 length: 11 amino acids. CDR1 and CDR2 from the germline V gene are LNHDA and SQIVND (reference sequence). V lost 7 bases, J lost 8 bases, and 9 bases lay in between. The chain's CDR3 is CASIGGHIQYF. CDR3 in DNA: TGTGCCAGTATAGGGGGTCACATTCAGTACTTC. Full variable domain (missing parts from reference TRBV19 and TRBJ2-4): DGGITQSPKYLFRKEGQNVTLSCEQNLNHDAMYWYRQDPGQGLRLIYYSQIVNDFQKGDIAEGYSVSREKKESFPLTVTSAQKNPTAFYLCASIGGHIQYFGAGTRLSVL.

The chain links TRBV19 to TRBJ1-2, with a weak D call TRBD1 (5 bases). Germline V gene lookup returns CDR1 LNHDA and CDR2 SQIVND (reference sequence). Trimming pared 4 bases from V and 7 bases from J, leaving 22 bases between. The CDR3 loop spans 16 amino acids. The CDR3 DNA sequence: TGTGCCAGTAGTACCCGACCCTCGGCAGGGCAGGGTGGCTACACCTTC. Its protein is CASSTRPSAGQGGYTF.

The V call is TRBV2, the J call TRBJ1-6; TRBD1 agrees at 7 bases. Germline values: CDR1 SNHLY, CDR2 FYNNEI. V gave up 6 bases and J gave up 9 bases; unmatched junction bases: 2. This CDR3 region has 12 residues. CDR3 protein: CASRQGVSPLHF. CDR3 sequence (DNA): TGTGCCAGCAGGCAGGGGGTTTCACCCCTCCACTTT.

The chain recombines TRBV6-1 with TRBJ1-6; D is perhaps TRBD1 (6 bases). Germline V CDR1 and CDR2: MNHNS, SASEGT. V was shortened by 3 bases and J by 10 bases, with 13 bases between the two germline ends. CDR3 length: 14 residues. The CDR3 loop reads CASSESTGLSPLHF. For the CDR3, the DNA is TGTGCCAGCAGTGAGAGCACAGGGTTGTCACCCCTCCACTTT.

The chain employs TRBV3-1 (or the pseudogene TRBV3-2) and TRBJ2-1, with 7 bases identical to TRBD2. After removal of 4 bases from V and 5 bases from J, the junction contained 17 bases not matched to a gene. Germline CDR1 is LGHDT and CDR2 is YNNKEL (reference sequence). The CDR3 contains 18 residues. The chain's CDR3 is CASSPYPDASGSHNEQFF. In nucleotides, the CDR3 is TGTGCCAGCAGCCCCTACCCGGACGCTAGCGGTTCTCACAATGAGCAGTTCTTC.

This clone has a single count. CDR3 protein: CASSITAARGDTQYF. The CDR3 DNA follows: TGTGCCAGTAGTATTACAGCGGCACGGGGGGATACGCAGTATTTT. The chain couples TRBV19 to TRBJ2-3; D might be TRBD2 (6 bases). This CDR3 spans 15 amino acids. The V and J ends lost 3 bases and 6 bases respectively, with 16 bases between them. CDR1 and CDR2 (germline): LNHDA, SQIVND (reference sequence).

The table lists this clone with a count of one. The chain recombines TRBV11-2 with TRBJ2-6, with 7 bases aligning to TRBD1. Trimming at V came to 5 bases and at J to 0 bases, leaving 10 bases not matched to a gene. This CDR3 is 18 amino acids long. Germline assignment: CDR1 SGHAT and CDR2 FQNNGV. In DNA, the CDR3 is TGTGCCAGCAGCCTCCCTCTCGCAGGGGGCTCTGGGGCCAACGTCCTGACTTTC. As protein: CASSLPLAGGSGANVLTF.

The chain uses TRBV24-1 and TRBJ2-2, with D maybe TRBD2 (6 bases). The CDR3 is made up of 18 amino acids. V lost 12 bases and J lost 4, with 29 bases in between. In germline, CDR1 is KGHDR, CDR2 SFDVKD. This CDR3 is CAPKWRGRSPRFTGELFF. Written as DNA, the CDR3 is TGTGCCCCGAAGTGGAGGGGCAGGTCCCCCAGATTCACCGGGGAGCTGTTTTTT.

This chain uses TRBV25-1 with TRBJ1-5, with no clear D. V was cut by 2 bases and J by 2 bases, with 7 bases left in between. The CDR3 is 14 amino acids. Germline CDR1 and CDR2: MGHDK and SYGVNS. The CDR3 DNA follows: TGTGCCAGCAGTGAAGGCTCGCGCAATCAGCCCCAGCATTTT. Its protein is CASSEGSRNQPQHF.

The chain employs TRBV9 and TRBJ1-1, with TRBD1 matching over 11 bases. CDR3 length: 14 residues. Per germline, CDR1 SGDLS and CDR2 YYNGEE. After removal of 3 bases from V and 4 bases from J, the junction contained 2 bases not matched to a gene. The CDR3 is CASSADRGPTEAFF. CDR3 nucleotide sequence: TGTGCCAGCAGCGCGGACAGGGGGCCCACTGAAGCTTTCTTT.

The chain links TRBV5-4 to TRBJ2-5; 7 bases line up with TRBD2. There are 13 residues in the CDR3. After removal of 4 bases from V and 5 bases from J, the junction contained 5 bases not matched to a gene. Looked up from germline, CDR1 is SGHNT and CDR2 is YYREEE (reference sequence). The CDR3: CASSPGGGETQYF. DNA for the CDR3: TGTGCCAGCAGCCCGGGAGGTGGGGAGACCCAGTACTTC.

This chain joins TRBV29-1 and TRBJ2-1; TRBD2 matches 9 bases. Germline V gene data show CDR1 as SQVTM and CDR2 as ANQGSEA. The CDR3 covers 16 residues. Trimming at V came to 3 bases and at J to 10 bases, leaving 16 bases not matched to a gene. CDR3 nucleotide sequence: TGCAGCGTTGATAACCCCACCCTAGCGGGACTAGGGGAGCAGTTCTTC. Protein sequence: CSVDNPTLAGLGEQFF.

The CDR3 DNA is TGTGCCACCCTCGACAGGGGGAGGGCCTACGAGCAGTACTTC. Amino acid sequence: CATLDRGRAYEQYF. This rearrangement joins TRBV6-5 to TRBJ2-7, with 9 bases that match TRBD1. V dropped 10 bases and J dropped 2; count of bases not matched to a gene: 9. The CDR3 consists of 14 residues. From germline, CDR1 is MNHEY and CDR2 SVGAGI.

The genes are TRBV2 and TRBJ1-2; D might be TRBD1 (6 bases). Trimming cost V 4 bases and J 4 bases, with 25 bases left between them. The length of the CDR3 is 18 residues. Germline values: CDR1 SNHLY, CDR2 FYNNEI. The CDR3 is CASSVDGGRRSSLYGYTF. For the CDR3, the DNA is TGTGCCAGCAGTGTTGATGGGGGCAGGCGGTCTTCCCTCTATGGCTACACCTTC.

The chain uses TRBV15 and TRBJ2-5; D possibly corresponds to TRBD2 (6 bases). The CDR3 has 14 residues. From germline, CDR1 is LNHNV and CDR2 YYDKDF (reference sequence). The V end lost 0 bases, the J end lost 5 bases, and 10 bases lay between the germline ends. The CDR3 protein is CATSRDLEGETQYF. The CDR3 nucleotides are TGTGCCACCAGCAGAGATTTGGAGGGGGAGACCCAGTACTTC.

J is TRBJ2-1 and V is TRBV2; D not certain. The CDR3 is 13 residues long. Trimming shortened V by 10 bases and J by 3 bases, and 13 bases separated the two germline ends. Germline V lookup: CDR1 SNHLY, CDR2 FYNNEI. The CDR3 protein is CATQLGDYNEQFF. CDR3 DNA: TGTGCCACCCAGCTGGGCGACTACAATGAGCAGTTCTTC.

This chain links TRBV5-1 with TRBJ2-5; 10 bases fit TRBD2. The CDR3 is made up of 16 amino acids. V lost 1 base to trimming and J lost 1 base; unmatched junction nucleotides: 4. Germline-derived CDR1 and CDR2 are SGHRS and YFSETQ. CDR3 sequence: CASSLRAGGTQETQYF. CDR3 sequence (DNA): TGCGCCAGCAGCTTGAGAGCGGGGGGGACCCAAGAGACCCAGTACTTC.

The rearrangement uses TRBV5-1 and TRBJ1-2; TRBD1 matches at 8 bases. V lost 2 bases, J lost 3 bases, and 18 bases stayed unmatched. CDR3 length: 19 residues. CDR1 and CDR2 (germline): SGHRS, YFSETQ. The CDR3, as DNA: TGCGCCAGCAGCTTCTCTGTGCAGGACGCGACAGGGGCCTACTATGGCTACACCTTC. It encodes CASSFSVQDATGAYYGYTF. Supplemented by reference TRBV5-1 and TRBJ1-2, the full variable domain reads KAGVTQTPRYLIKTRGQQVTLSCSPISGHRSVSWYQQTPGQGLQFLFEYFSETQRNKGNFPGRFSGRQFSNSRSEMNVSTLELGDSALYLCASSFSVQDATGAYYGYTFGSGTRLTVV.

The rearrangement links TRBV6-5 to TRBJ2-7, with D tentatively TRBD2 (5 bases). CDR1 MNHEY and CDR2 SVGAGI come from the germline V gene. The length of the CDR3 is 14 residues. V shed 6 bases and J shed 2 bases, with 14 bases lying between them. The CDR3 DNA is TGTGCCAGCAGCTCGGGATTCACGGCCTACGAGCAGTACGTC. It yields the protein CASSSGFTAYEQYV.

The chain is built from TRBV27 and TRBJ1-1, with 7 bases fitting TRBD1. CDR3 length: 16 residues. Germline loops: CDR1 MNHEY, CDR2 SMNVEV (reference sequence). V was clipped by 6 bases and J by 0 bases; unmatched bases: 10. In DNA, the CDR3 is TGTGCCAGCAGCTCTGACAGGGTGATAATGAACACTGAAGCTTTCTTT. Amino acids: CASSSDRVIMNTEAFF.

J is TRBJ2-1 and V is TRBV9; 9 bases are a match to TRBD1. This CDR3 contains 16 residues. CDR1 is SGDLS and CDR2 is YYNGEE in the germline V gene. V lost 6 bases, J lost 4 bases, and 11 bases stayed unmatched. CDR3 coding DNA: TGTGCCAGCAACTTACAGGGACAGGGATTGTACAATGAGCAGTTCTTC. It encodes CASNLQGQGLYNEQFF.

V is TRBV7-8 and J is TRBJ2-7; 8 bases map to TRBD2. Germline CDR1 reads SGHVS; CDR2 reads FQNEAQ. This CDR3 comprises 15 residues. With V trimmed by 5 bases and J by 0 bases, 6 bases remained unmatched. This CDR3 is CASSPSGSSSYEQYV. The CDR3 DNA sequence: TGTGCCAGCAGCCCTAGCGGGTCGAGCTCCTACGAGCAGTACGTC.

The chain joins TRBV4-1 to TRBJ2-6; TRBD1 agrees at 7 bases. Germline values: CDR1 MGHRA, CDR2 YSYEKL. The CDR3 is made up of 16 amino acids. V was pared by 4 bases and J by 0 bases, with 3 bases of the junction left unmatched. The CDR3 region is CASSLNRGSGANVLTF. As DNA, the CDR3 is TGCGCCAGCAGCCTTAACAGGGGCTCTGGGGCCAACGTCCTGACTTTC.